This record looks at one T cell receptor (beta chain) sequence and its context. Its antigen is currently unknown. In the same sample, other DNA sequences code for this CDR3. This sample is part of a study of cytomegalovirus exposure and HLA in healthy donors. Study findings and constraints: In a later analysis, productive TCRs from donors in an Asian-associated ancestry cluster reportedly carried fewer N-insertions than the cohort mean. Presence/absence analysis assumed near-uniform sequencing depth across donors.

Trimming took off 5 bases at V and 1 base at J, with 8 bases between the two ends. The CDR3 sequence is 13 residues long. The germline gives CDR1 MNHNS, CDR2 SASEGT. With 60 Vbeta and 13 Jbeta primers, the PCR was carried out. The protocol was immunoSEQ multiplex PCR, while the TCRdb copy is restricted to in-frame clones and leaves out a portion. The sample lists some 110,000 clones, around 69% seen once, with roughly 15% in the top ten. The TCR sequence derives from a man aged 45 to 65 in good health and CMV-seropositive. The sequenced sample consisted of PBMCs. The rearrangement links TRBV6-1 to TRBJ1-1; D perhaps matches TRBD1 (6 bases). The CDR3 sequence: CASSLTGNTEAFF. CDR3 bases: TGTGCCAGCAGTTTGACAGGGAACACTGAAGCTTTCTTT.